Listed below are T cell receptor beta chains from one sample, sequenced in a study of blood T cell repertoires in COVID-19. The assay was immunoSEQ multiplex PCR, and TCRdb's table has in-frame clones only and misses some. Of roughly 360,000 clones in the sample, around 83% were seen once. The sequenced sample consisted of PBMCs or T cells enriched from blood (not recorded which). These receptors originate from a woman aged 45-59 years who had recovered from COVID-19. The CDR3 runs from the conserved cysteine through the conserved F or W. The D gene is left open where the match is weak. Expanded clones get a size class; other rows say once, few or many, or leave the size out.

V gene: TRBV9; clone size: .; D gene: .; J gene: TRBJ1-2; CDR3 DNA: TGTGCCAGCAGCGTGTACGAGAACTATGGCTACACCTTC; CDR3 protein: CASSVYENYGYTF
V gene: TRBV7-2; clone size: once; D gene: .; J gene: TRBJ1-3; CDR3 DNA: TGTGCCAGCAGCTCCCTAAGGGGGACGCGCGCAGGAAACACCATATATTTT; CDR3 protein: CASSSLRGTRAGNTIYF
V gene: TRBV7-8; clone size: .; D gene: TRBD1; J gene: TRBJ1-4; CDR3 DNA: TGTGCCAGCAGCCAGAACAGGGGGGAGTCAGGTGAAAAACTGTTTTTT; CDR3 protein: CASSQNRGESGEKLFF
V gene: TRBV30; clone size: .; D gene: TRBD1; J gene: TRBJ1-2; CDR3 DNA: TGTGCCTGGGACAGGGGGAGTTTCGATGGCTACACCTTC; CDR3 protein: CAWDRGSFDGYTF
V gene: TRBV6-5; clone size: .; D gene: .; J gene: TRBJ1-2; CDR3 DNA: TGTGCCAGCAGTTACGACAGTTTCGGTGGCTACACCTTC; CDR3 protein: CASSYDSFGGYTF
V gene: TRBV20-1; clone size: .; D gene: TRBD2; J gene: TRBJ2-5; CDR3 DNA: TGCAGTGCTAGTAGGCTAGCGGACCCACGGGGGGAGACCCAGTACTTC; CDR3 protein: CSASRLADPRGETQYF
V gene: TRBV19; clone size: .; D gene: TRBD1; J gene: TRBJ2-1; CDR3 DNA: TGTGCCAGTAGTTTGGGACAGGGCCTTTTTAATGAGCAGTTCTTC; CDR3 protein: CASSLGQGLFNEQFF
V gene: TRBV3-1/TRBV3-2; clone size: .; D gene: TRBD1; J gene: TRBJ1-3; CDR3 DNA: TGTGCCAGCAGCAACAGGGGGCCCTCTGGAAACACCATATATTTT; CDR3 protein: CASSNRGPSGNTIYF
V gene: TRBV5-5; clone size: .; D gene: .; J gene: TRBJ1-5; CDR3 DNA: TGTGCCAGCAGCCCGAGGGGAGGTACTTCTAGCAATCAGCCCCAGCATTTT; CDR3 protein: CASSPRGGTSSNQPQHF
V gene: TRBV18; clone size: once; D gene: TRBD2; J gene: TRBJ2-7; CDR3 DNA: TGTGCCAGCTCCACTAGCGGGGAGGCCTACGAGCAGTACTTC; CDR3 protein: CASSTSGEAYEQYF
V gene: TRBV7-2; clone size: .; D gene: TRBD1; J gene: TRBJ2-7; CDR3 DNA: TGTGCCAGCAGCTTATCGACAGGGGCGCCCTACGAGCAGTACTTC; CDR3 protein: CASSLSTGAPYEQYF
V gene: TRBV20-1; clone size: .; D gene: .; J gene: TRBJ1-1; CDR3 DNA: TGCAGTGCTAGTGGGGAGCGGGGGGCTTTCTTT; CDR3 protein: CSASGERGAFF
V gene: TRBV5-4; clone size: .; D gene: .; J gene: TRBJ2-3; CDR3 DNA: TGTGCCAGCAGCTTTGGCCCTAGCGGCACAGATACGCAGTATTTT; CDR3 protein: CASSFGPSGTDTQYF
V gene: TRBV27; clone size: .; D gene: .; J gene: TRBJ1-1; CDR3 DNA: TGTGCCAGCAGTGGGAGGGCAGGCGGCCCTGAAGCTTTCTTT; CDR3 protein: CASSGRAGGPEAFF